This T cell receptor (beta chain) derives from a study of CD8+ T cells in alopecia areata. General study results and limits: Patients shared TCRs less clearly than mice did, possibly owing to HLA.

As the sequencing template, cDNA was produced by extracting RNA and reverse transcribing it. Sequencing used immunoSEQ multiplex PCR; TCRdb keeps in-frame clones, though not all of them. The sample holds approximately 40,000 clones; around half are singletons and the top ten take under 2%. CD4+ cells from 4 to 6 patients were sorted into CD25+CD127- cells. This clone was counted a few times. Its target is unknown. V was shortened by 6 bases and J by 5 bases, with 5 bases between the two germline ends. Germline V CDR1 and CDR2: ENHRY, SYGVKD. The CDR3 consists of 11 residues. The source of this sequence is a human donor with alopecia areata. Sequences were obtained from CD4+ Tregs sorted from blood. The chain employs TRBV10-3 and TRBJ2-1; D remains unclear. CDR3 protein: CAISLDNEQFF. The CDR3 bases are TGTGCCATCAGCCTTGACAATGAGCAGTTCTTC.